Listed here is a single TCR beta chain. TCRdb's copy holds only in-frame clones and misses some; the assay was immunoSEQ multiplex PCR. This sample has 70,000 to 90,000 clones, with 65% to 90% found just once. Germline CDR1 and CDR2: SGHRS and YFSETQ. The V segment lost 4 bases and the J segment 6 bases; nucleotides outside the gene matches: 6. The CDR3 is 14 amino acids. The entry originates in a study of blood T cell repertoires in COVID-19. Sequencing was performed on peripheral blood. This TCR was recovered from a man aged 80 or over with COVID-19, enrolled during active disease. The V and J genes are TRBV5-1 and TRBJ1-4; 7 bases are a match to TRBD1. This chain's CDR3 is CASSKQGTDEKLFF. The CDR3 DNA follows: TGCGCCAGCAGCAAACAGGGGACGGATGAAAAACTGTTTTTT.